The clone carrying this TCR beta chain was picked up a small number of times. Its target is unknown. The CDR3 is made up of 16 amino acids. Germline values: CDR1 DFQATT, CDR2 SNEGSKA (reference sequence). V lost 3 bases, J lost 1 base, and 15 bases lay in between. The data stem from a study of T-cell memory formation after mild COVID-19. General study results and limits: Researchers found some responding clones in pre-infection memory, a sign that cross-reactive memory joined.

A 5'RACE reaction primed in the constant segment made cDNA libraries of TCR alpha and TCR beta, and these carried sample barcodes and UMIs. TCRdb reanalysed the 5' RACE reads using MiXCR and keeps one entry per CDR3 protein. The sample records 400,000 to 500,000 distinct CDR3 sequences, about 19% being singletons. V gene TRBV20-1 combines with J gene TRBJ2-2; perhaps TRBD2 as D (5 bases). This clonotype was sampled from an adult woman who had mild COVID-19 (a few samples of this study predate the infection). Cell type and time point are not known. The specimen was PBMCs or a T cell subset sorted from them (not recorded which). CDR3 bases: TGCAGTGCTAGCCCCTGGGAGCAATTGAACACCGGGGAGCTGTTTTTT. Translated: CSASPWEQLNTGELFF.